This passage covers 15 T cell receptor beta chains from one sample sequenced in a study of beta chain features in type 1 diabetes. Study-wide results and limits: In all four CD4+ subsets, TCRB CDR3 length was significantly, moderately reduced in type 1 diabetes.

The whole isolated RNA underwent reverse transcription, so sequencing captured expressed TCRB transcripts. Using immunoSEQ multiplex PCR, the repertoire was profiled, and TCRdb retains in-frame clones only, with some absent. Here the sample spans roughly 150,000 clones, about 7.8% being singletons. Their recognized antigens are unknown. Sequenced input: central memory CD4+ T cells from blood. The receptors stem from a woman aged 40 to 50 with type 1 diabetes.

The chain uses TRBV6-5 and TRBJ2-7, with a tentative D call TRBD2 (6 bases). V was trimmed by 6 bases and J by 3 bases, leaving 12 bases between them. The germline V gene has CDR1 MNHEY and CDR2 SVGAGI. This CDR3 contains 13 residues. CDR3 loop: CASRRDGDYEQYF. The CDR3 DNA reads as TGTGCCAGCAGGCGGGACGGAGACTACGAGCAGTACTTC.

Comment on this clone: This CDR3 is also generated by other DNA sequences in the sample. The chain joins TRBV30 to TRBJ1-1; TRBD1 matches at 8 bases. Germline loops: CDR1 GTSNPN, CDR2 SVGIG (reference sequence). V lost 2 bases and J lost 5; bases outside the gene matches: 7. The length of the CDR3 is 14 residues. In DNA, the CDR3 is TGTGCCTGGAGTACCGGGACAGGAGGGACTGAAGCTTTCTTT. Protein sequence: CAWSTGTGGTEAFF.

DNA for the CDR3: TGTGCCAGCAGCCCCCGCTCCGGGGGTGGGGCCAACGTCCTGACTTTC. Amino acids: CASSPRSGGGANVLTF. The gene calls are TRBV7-2 and TRBJ2-6, with D possibly matching TRBD2 (6 bases). V was shortened by 5 bases and J by 3 bases, with 14 bases between the two germline ends. Germline V lookup: CDR1 SGHTA, CDR2 FQGNSA. This CDR3 has 16 amino acids.

This clone was seen only a few times. V gene TRBV4-3 combines with J gene TRBJ2-7, with 11 bases matching TRBD2. Germline V gene lookup returns CDR1 LGHNA and CDR2 YSLEER. The CDR3 length is 15 residues. The V segment lost 0 bases and the J segment 4 bases; nucleotides outside the gene matches: 2. The CDR3 here is CASSQDSSGGYEQYF. DNA of the CDR3: TGCGCCAGCAGCCAAGATTCTAGCGGGGGGTACGAGCAGTACTTC.

The chain has TRBV7-9 and TRBJ2-7; 8 bases map to TRBD1. The CDR3 runs 15 residues. In germline, CDR1 is SEHNR, CDR2 FQNEAQ (reference sequence). V was clipped by 8 bases and J by 5 bases; unmatched bases: 14. This CDR3 is CASGKDRGQRNEQYF. The CDR3 coding sequence is TGTGCCAGCGGGAAAGACAGGGGTCAAAGAAACGAGCAGTACTTC.

Ten or more counts support this clone. V usage is TRBV6-6 and J usage is TRBJ2-4, with D possibly matching TRBD2 (5 bases). V lost 0 bases to trimming and J lost 3 bases, with 6 bases between them. The CDR3 totals 14 residues. CDR1 is MNHNY and CDR2 is SVGAGI in the germline V gene (reference sequence). CDR3 residues: CASSYSEDKNIQYF. The DNA for the CDR3 is TGTGCCAGCAGTTACTCGGAGGACAAAAACATTCAGTACTTC.

This clone was detected a few times. The chain joins TRBV19 to TRBJ1-5, with 11 bases fitting TRBD1. V lost 6 bases and J lost 7; bases outside the gene matches: 5. CDR3 length: 14 amino acids. The germline gives CDR1 LNHDA, CDR2 SQIVND (reference sequence). DNA for the CDR3: TGTGCCAGTAGGGATCGGGACAGGGGGCAGCCCCAGCATTTT. Amino acids: CASRDRDRGQPQHF. The full variable domain, completed using reference TRBV19 and TRBJ1-5, is DGGITQSPKYLFRKEGQNVTLSCEQNLNHDAMYWYRQDPGQGLRLIYYSQIVNDFQKGDIAEGYSVSREKKESFPLTVTSAQKNPTAFYLCASRDRDRGQPQHFGDGTRLSIL.

The rearrangement uses TRBV5-7 and TRBJ1-6; TRBD1 matches at 11 bases. TRBV5-7 carries the ORF label, with uncertain function. CDR3 length: 15 amino acids. J lost 8 bases, V lost 2 bases, and 3 bases had no gene match. The CDR3 region is CASSFPGQGDSPLHF. The CDR3 DNA reads as TGTGCCAGCAGCTTCCCGGGACAGGGGGATTCACCCCTCCACTTT.

The chain carries TRBV6-6 and TRBJ1-1; 10 bases agree with TRBD1. CDR3 size: 15 residues. Germline-derived CDR1 and CDR2 are MNHNY and SVGAGI (reference sequence). Unmatched junction bases numbered 3, after V lost 4 bases and J lost 1 base. Here the CDR3 DNA reads TGTGCCAGCAGTTCGGGACAGGGGAGGAACACTGAAGCTTTCTTT. Encoded protein: CASSSGQGRNTEAFF.

The chain carries TRBV6-6 and TRBJ2-7; 11 bases are a match to TRBD1. The CDR3 length is 16 residues. V shed 2 bases and J 4 bases; nucleotides not matched to a gene: 7. Germline V gene data show CDR1 as MNHNY and CDR2 as SVGAGI (reference sequence). CDR3 bases: TGTGCCAGCAGTTACAGATCCGGGACAGGGGGGTACGAGCAGTACTTC. Translated: CASSYRSGTGGYEQYF.

The gene calls are TRBV7-9 and TRBJ2-1; 7 bases map to TRBD2. Unmatched junction bases numbered 5, after V lost 5 bases and J lost 4 bases. CDR1 is SEHNR and CDR2 is FQNEAQ in the germline V gene (reference sequence). This CDR3 comprises 14 residues. The CDR3 coding sequence is TGTGCCAGCAGCCTTAGCGGGTTTTACAATGAGCAGTTCTTC. Its protein is CASSLSGFYNEQFF.

This clone came up many times. The chain has TRBV7-3 and TRBJ2-5; maybe TRBD2 (5 bases). The CDR3 has 13 amino acids. Germline CDR1 is SGHTA and CDR2 is FQGTGA. Trimming shortened V by 8 bases and J by 5 bases, and 15 bases separated the two germline ends. The CDR3 loop reads CASGLARSETQYF. The CDR3 DNA sequence: TGTGCCAGCGGCCTAGCTCGTTCCGAGACCCAGTACTTC.

The chain links TRBV6-5 to TRBJ1-1; a weak D match, TRBD1 (6 bases). V dropped 2 bases and J dropped 0 bases, with 13 bases sitting between them. CDR1 and CDR2 (germline): MNHEY, SVGAGI. This CDR3 has 16 residues. The CDR3 loop is CASSYRAGAMNTEAFF. The CDR3 DNA follows: TGTGCCAGCAGTTACAGGGCAGGGGCTATGAACACTGAAGCTTTCTTT.

This clone was detected ten times or more. The rearrangement joins TRBV29-1 to TRBJ1-1, with TRBD1 as a possible D gene (6 bases). V dropped 4 bases and J dropped 4 bases, with 10 bases sitting between them. Germline-derived CDR1 and CDR2 are SQVTM and ANQGSEA. This CDR3 has 12 residues. Written as DNA, the CDR3 is TGCAGCGTTGTGGGGACATCCACTGAAGCTTTCTTT. It translates to CSVVGTSTEAFF.

The V and J genes are TRBV5-1 and TRBJ2-1; TRBD1 agrees at 7 bases. The CDR3 length is 16 residues. CDR1 SGHRS and CDR2 YFSETQ come from the germline V gene. Trimming at V came to 3 bases and at J to 7 bases, leaving 13 bases not matched to a gene. CDR3 sequence (DNA): TGCGCCAGCAGCTCACCACAGGGGAATTTAGGAAATGAGCAGTTCTTC. Amino acids: CASSSPQGNLGNEQFF.